This T cell receptor beta chain was profiled in a study of blood T cell repertoires in COVID-19. TCRdb's copy holds only in-frame clones and misses some; the assay was immunoSEQ multiplex PCR. Here the sample spans approximately 51,000 clones, about 87% being singletons. The CDR3 runs 13 residues. V was pared by 6 bases and J by 7 bases, with 13 bases between. CDR1 ENHRY and CDR2 SYGVKD come from the germline V gene. The specimen was peripheral blood. This TCR was recovered from an elderly woman with COVID-19, enrolled during active disease. The chain recombines TRBV10-3 with TRBJ1-5, with a possible D match to TRBD1 (6 bases). CDR3 DNA sequence: TGTGCCATCAGCCAGGGGTTAGGACAGCCCCAGCATTTT. Amino acid sequence: CAISQGLGQPQHF.